This is a list of T cell receptor beta chains from one sample in a study of T cells in Graves' hyperthyroidism and ophthalmopathy. TCRdb itself ran the multiplex PCR reads through MiXCR, one entry per CDR3 protein. The profile shows a few hundred thousand distinct CDR3 sequences, 16% of them singletons. Input material: blood. The receptors originated from a woman aged 40 to 49 with Graves' ophthalmopathy. The CDR3 runs from the conserved cysteine through the conserved F or W. A D gene is named only where the DNA matches it firmly. Rows give clone size only sometimes, using once, few, many, or a class for an expanded clone.

len	j_gene	d_gene	v_gene	abundance	CDR3aa	CDR3nt
13	TRBJ2-1	.	TRBV20-1	.	CSAVYTGYNEQFF	TGCAGTGCTGTATATACAGGATACAATGAGCAGTTCTTC
12	TRBJ2-7	.	TRBV20-1	many	CSARGQTYEQYF	TGCAGTGCTAGAGGACAGACCTACGAGCAGTACTTC
16	TRBJ2-5	.	TRBV6-1	many	CASSLITGTAKETQYF	TGTGCCAGCAGTTTAATCACCGGGACGGCTAAAGAGACCCAGTACTTC
16	TRBJ2-7	TRBD2	TRBV7-9	many	CASSLASLAGAHEQYF	TGTGCCAGCAGCTTAGCCTCCTTAGCGGGAGCCCACGAGCAGTACTTC
15	TRBJ1-5	TRBD1	TRBV2	few	CASRTRQGWDQPQHF	TGTGCCAGCAGAACGAGACAGGGGTGGGATCAGCCCCAGCATTTT
12	TRBJ2-7	.	TRBV20-1	.	CEGGSHTYEQYF	TGCGAAGGGGGTTCTCACACCTACGAGCAGTACTTC
14	TRBJ2-7	.	TRBV5-5	.	CASSFAPQEDEQYF	TGTGCCAGCAGCTTTGCACCACAAGAAGACGAGCAGTACTTC
17	TRBJ2-7	.	TRBV11-1	.	CASSSKASRGGFYEQYF	TGTGCCAGCAGCTCGAAAGCCAGCAGGGGGGGATTCTACGAGCAGTACTTC
15	TRBJ1-1	.	TRBV20-1	many	CSARGLRWGTTEAFF	TGCAGTGCTAGAGGCCTTAGGTGGGGGACCACTGAAGCTTTCTTT
15	TRBJ2-5	TRBD2	TRBV18	many	CASAMSGENQETQYF	TGTGCCAGCGCGATGAGCGGGGAAAACCAAGAGACCCAGTACTTC
15	TRBJ1-1	.	TRBV6-2/TRBV6-3	many	CASGSGGTANTEAFF	TGTGCCAGCGGCAGCGGGGGGACGGCGAACACTGAAGCTTTCTTT
15	TRBJ1-1	TRBD1	TRBV30	.	CAWSVTYQGASEAFF	TGTGCCTGGAGTGTCACATACCAGGGGGCTTCTGAAGCTTTCTTT
15	TRBJ2-3	TRBD2	TRBV2	many	CASSDMSGSSDTQYF	TGTGCCAGCAGTGATATGAGCGGGAGTTCAGATACGCAGTATTTT
14	TRBJ1-2	TRBD1	TRBV3-1	many	CASSQQGQGNGYTF	TGTGCCAGCAGCCAACAAGGACAGGGGAACGGCTACACCTTC
16	TRBJ1-6	.	TRBV20-1	.	CSPKVGGSSYNSPLHF	TGCAGTCCGAAAGTGGGGGGGAGCTCCTATAATTCACCCCTCCACTTT
14	TRBJ2-1	.	TRBV28	many	CASSLLGPYNEQFF	TGTGCCAGCAGTTTACTGGGTCCCTACAATGAGCAGTTCTTC
15	TRBJ2-2	.	TRBV15	.	CATSREVENTGELFF	TGTGCCACCAGCAGAGAGGTGGAGAACACCGGGGAGCTGTTTTTT
11	TRBJ2-1	.	TRBV2	.	CASSRRTGQFF	TGTGCCAGCAGTCGACGGACGGGGCAGTTCTTC
13	TRBJ2-7	.	TRBV30	many	CAWSVRGTYEQYF	TGTGCCTGGAGTGTAAGAGGGACCTACGAGCAGTACTTC
13	TRBJ2-1	.	TRBV20-1	.	CSARNTGQGLQFF	TGCAGTGCTCGTAATACGGGCCAGGGTTTGCAGTTCTTC